This T cell receptor (beta chain) appears in the sequencing data of a study of T cell responses to AZD1222 COVID-19 vaccine. The CDR3 loop spans 16 amino acids. V lost 4 bases, J lost 5 bases, and 11 bases stayed unmatched. Germline-derived CDR1 and CDR2 are SGDLS and YYNGEE. Comments on this clone: The antigen is not known.

Findings of the study overall: Females made up more of the donors, who were largely white British, and clonal diversity may have come out too low.

Libraries were prepared by immunoSEQ multiplex PCR; TCRdb keeps only in-frame clonotypes and omits some of them. The table includes tens of thousands of clones, roughly 94% detected once. The TCR originated in an adult in good health. J is TRBJ2-1 and V is TRBV9; TRBD2 agrees at 8 bases. Sample: peripheral blood, taken on day 0 of AZD1222 vaccination. CDR3 sequence: CASSRSLTGGDNEQFF. The CDR3 DNA reads as TGTGCCAGCAGCCGGTCCCTCACGGGGGGGGACAATGAGCAGTTCTTC.